This TCR beta chain was obtained from a study of read filtering for tumor transcriptome and immune sequencing. From approximately 430 ng of RNA, a library with molecular barcoded alpha/delta and beta/gamma adaptors was made. TCRdb reprocessed the reads with MiXCR, giving one entry per CDR3 protein. Among about 47,000 distinct CDR3 sequences listed, approximately 12% were seen once. The CDR3 has 16 amino acids. CDR1 is SGDLS and CDR2 is YYNGEE in the germline V gene. Unmatched junction bases numbered 8, after V lost 3 bases and J lost 6 bases. The chain combines TRBV9 with TRBJ2-1, with 11 bases fitting TRBD2. Input material: a population of CD138-negative cells sorted from bone marrow. This receptor was identified in a donor aged 40 or over with multiple myeloma. The CDR3 DNA reads as TGTGCCAGCAGCGGAACCGGGACTAGCGGACTCAATGAGCAGTTCTTC. It codes for CASSGTGTSGLNEQFF. Based on the CDR3 plus reference TRBV9 and TRBJ2-1, the full variable domain is DSGVTQTPKHLITATGQRVTLRCSPRSGDLSVYWYQQSLDQGLQFLIQYYNGEERAKGNILERFSAQQFPDLHSELNLSSLELGDSALYFCASSGTGTSGLNEQFFGPGTRLTVL.